This T cell receptor (beta chain) was observed in a study of T cell responses to AZD1222 COVID-19 vaccine. Looking at the study overall: Second-dose intervals of approximately 4 or approximately 12 weeks were pooled.

This CDR3 is built from 11 residues. V was clipped by 0 bases and J by 7 bases, with 0 bases between them. Germline V gene data show CDR1 as LGHDT and CDR2 as YNNKEL (reference sequence). Worth noting for this clone: Its antigen remains unknown.

The repertoire was sequenced with immunoSEQ multiplex PCR; TCRdb's copy has only in-frame clones and lacks some. The table records 150,000 to 200,000 clones, roughly 92% of them present only once. Study-level findings and limits: Dominant CD4 TCR responses targeted spike regions 160-218 and 743-854. The donor group comprised mostly white British people and more females; the analysis possibly underestimated clonal diversity. Unmutated variant regions are reportedly targeted by nearly half of spike-specific TCRs.

The sequence was collected from an adult in good health. V gene TRBV3-1 (or the pseudogene TRBV3-2) combines with J gene TRBJ2-2; D ambiguous. Sequenced material: peripheral blood, taken on day 0 of AZD1222 vaccination. CDR3 nucleotides: TGTGCCAGCAGCCAAGACGGGGAGCTGTTTTTT. It specifies CASSQDGELFF.